A single T cell receptor (beta chain) is shown here with its context. The data stem from a study of T-cell reconstitution after alpha-beta-depleted transplantation in children. The TCRbeta library incorporated unique molecular identifiers. TCRdb used MiXCR to reprocess the PCR reads, holding one entry per CDR3 protein. The table records 330,000 or so distinct CDR3 sequences, about 9.3% of them present only once. This sequence originates from a human donor who donated a stem cell graft to a child with acute lymphoblastic leukemia. Sample: PBMCs from the stem cell graft donor, taken from the stem cell graft.

This CDR3 is CAWSDLGIPYEQYF. The DNA for the CDR3 is TGTGCCTGGAGTGATCTGGGAATCCCCTACGAGCAGTACTTC. V gene TRBV30 combines with J gene TRBJ2-7; D unclear. The germline V gene has CDR1 GTSNPN and CDR2 SVGIG (reference sequence). This CDR3 spans 14 amino acids. Trimming took 1 base from V and 2 from J, leaving 12 bases between them.